This T cell receptor beta chain was sequenced in a study of graft-versus-host responses after intestinal transplantation. Sequenced by immunoSEQ multiplex PCR; TCRdb stores in-frame clones only, minus some. Here the sample spans about 97,000 clones, roughly 91% being singletons. The germline gives CDR1 MNHEY, CDR2 SMNVEV (reference sequence). V shed 5 bases and J shed 7 bases, with 20 bases lying between them. The CDR3 consists of 15 residues. Turning to this clone: As yet, its antigen is unknown.

The specimen was unstimulated CD4+ T cells sorted from spleen or lymph node cells, collected before transplant. The receptor comes from a human donor who was the organ donor for an intestinal transplant. J is TRBJ1-2 and V is TRBV27; TRBD1 is a possible D gene (6 bases). The CDR3 sequence: CASSLDRVGQSGYTF. CDR3 coding DNA: TGTGCCAGCAGTCTCGACAGAGTTGGACAGAGTGGCTACACCTTC.